This TCR beta chain was captured in a study of T cell responses to AZD1222 COVID-19 vaccine. Study background: Combined were second doses at about 4 or about 12 weeks. Points from the study as a whole: Among vaccine-associated CD4 TCRs, coverage spanned spike, with dominance at 160-218 and 743-854. There were repertoire samples only from the period after the peak T cell response.

The table came from immunoSEQ multiplex PCR; TCRdb's copy has only in-frame clones and leaves some out. The sample contains some 66,000 clones, roughly nine tenths of which appear only once. V lost 3 bases and J lost 6; bases outside the gene matches: 2. This CDR3 is 13 amino acids long. The germline V gene has CDR1 SQVTM and CDR2 ANQGSEA. As to this clone: Its cognate antigen is unknown.

This chain connects TRBV29-1 to TRBJ2-1; the match to TRBD2 covers 10 bases. Sequenced material: peripheral blood, taken on day 0 of AZD1222 vaccination. The receptor's source is an adult in good health. This CDR3 is CSVEEREGNEQFF. The CDR3 DNA is TGCAGCGTTGAGGAGCGGGAGGGCAATGAGCAGTTCTTC.